This entry is about one T cell receptor (beta chain). Antigen unknown. Other nucleotide sequences in the sample specify the same CDR3. Several immunoSEQ plates received, in even portions, the genomic DNA of each subset. Replicate PCRs run on sorted subsets employed about 220 ng DNA, 25,000 to 35,000 T cell genomes. Per the authors' pipeline: Junction-only sequences produced by ImmunoSEQ had no quality scores, so filtering differed. TCRdb's table, derived via immunoSEQ multiplex PCR, lists solely in-frame clones and lacks some. The V and J calls and clone size come from that table; D and trimming were worked out from the DNA. The sample consists of about 1.9 million clones, 93% of them appearing once. This record comes from a study of shared clonotypes between healthy human individuals. Overall study findings and caveats: Only blood samples were collected, and tissue repertoires likely differ.

J gave up 3 bases and V 5 bases, and 4 bases lay outside the gene matches. The germline V gene encodes CDR1 SGHAT and CDR2 FQNNGV. The CDR3 covers 13 residues. Cells designated naive CD8 were CD45RO-negative and were positively selected for CCR7, with terminally differentiated effector memory CD45RA+ cells excluded. The chain is built from TRBV11-2 and TRBJ2-7, with 7 bases identical to TRBD1. This sequence originates from a young man in good health. Some clones in this sample may be carry-over from other donors' samples. Sequenced input: naive CD8+ T cells from PBMCs. As DNA, the CDR3 is TGTGCCAGCAGCCTTGACAGGGACTACGAGCAGTACTTC. It yields the protein CASSLDRDYEQYF. The complete variable domain, with remaining parts taken from reference TRBV11-2 and TRBJ2-7, reads EAGVAQSPRYKIIEKRQSVAFWCNPISGHATLYWYQQILGQGPKLLIQFQNNGVVDDSQLPKDRFSAERLKGVDSTLKIQPAKLEDSAVYLCASSLDRDYEQYFGPGTRLTVT.